This T cell receptor beta chain was captured in a study of cytomegalovirus exposure and HLA in healthy donors. V was trimmed by 1 base and J by 2 bases, leaving 18 bases between them. This CDR3 contains 17 residues. Germline assignment: CDR1 LNHDA and CDR2 SQIVND (reference sequence). Primers: 60 Vbeta forward and 13 Jbeta reverse. Sequencing was performed with immunoSEQ multiplex PCR; in TCRdb, only in-frame clones are kept and a portion is missing. Counted here are a few hundred thousand clones, about 80% occurring once; the ten biggest clones make up almost 8%. Sequencing was done on a sample of PBMCs. V gene TRBV19 combines with J gene TRBJ2-7, with a possible D match to TRBD2 (5 bases). The receptor's source is a woman aged 60-70 years in good health and CMV-seropositive. CDR3 in amino acids: CASSIAGSGRRAYEQYF. The CDR3 DNA reads as TGTGCCAGTAGTATAGCGGGGAGTGGGCGAAGGGCCTACGAGCAGTACTTC.